One sample yielded the 30 T cell receptor beta chains listed below, sequenced in a study of shared clonotypes between healthy human individuals. Assay used: immunoSEQ multiplex PCR; TCRdb lists only in-frame clones, some missing. The repertoire has about 2 million clones, approximately 94% of them found once; the top ten carry around 1.1%. Naive CD8 cells lacked CD45RO, underwent positive selection for CCR7 and left out terminally differentiated effector memory CD45RA+ cells. What was sequenced was naive CD8+ T cells sorted from blood. The receptors derive from a man aged 18 to 29 in good health.

The chain combines TRBV7-9 with TRBJ2-2, with D possibly being TRBD1 (6 bases). The CDR3 has 17 amino acids. The V end lost 1 base, the J end lost 1 base, and 13 bases lay between the germline ends. Germline CDR1 reads SEHNR; CDR2 reads FQNEAQ (reference sequence). The CDR3 is CASSLGPQGLNTGELFF. The CDR3 DNA reads as TGTGCCAGCAGCTTAGGTCCGCAGGGGTTGAACACCGGGGAGCTGTTTTTT. Full variable domain (rest looked up from reference TRBV7-9 and TRBJ2-2): DTGVSQNPRHKITKRGQNVTFRCDPISEHNRLYWYRQTLGQGPEFLTYFQNEAQLEKSRLLSDRFSAERPKGSFSTLEIQRTEQGDSAMYLCASSLGPQGLNTGELFFGEGSRLTVL.

Here the CDR3 reads CSVEDFLDRRNEAFF. In DNA form, the CDR3 reads TGCAGCGTTGAAGATTTTCTCGACAGGCGCAATGAAGCTTTCTTT. The V call is TRBV29-1, the J call TRBJ1-1, with D possibly TRBD1 on 6 matching bases. Trimming removed 0 bases from V and 7 bases from J, with 18 bases in between. The CDR3 consists of 15 residues. Germline V gene data show CDR1 as SQVTM and CDR2 as ANQGSEA.

Note on this clone: In the same sample, other DNA sequences code for this CDR3. The V gene is TRBV6-5, the J gene TRBJ1-2; D gene uncertain. Germline V gene lookup returns CDR1 MNHEY and CDR2 SVGAGI. Trimming took off 0 bases at V and 4 bases at J, with 9 bases between the two ends. The CDR3 length is 14 residues. This chain's CDR3 is CASSYSEGGYGYTF. As DNA, the CDR3 is TGTGCCAGCAGTTACTCAGAGGGAGGCTATGGCTACACCTTC.

CDR3 sequence (DNA): TGTGCCAGCAGTTCGACAGGGCAAGTATCAGAGACCCAGTACTTC. Encoded protein: CASSSTGQVSETQYF. The gene calls are TRBV28 and TRBJ2-5; 7 positions agree with TRBD1. Germline CDR1 and CDR2: MDHEN and SYDVKM. The CDR3 covers 15 residues. With 4 bases clipped from V and 4 bases from J, the junction kept 9 bases outside the gene matches. Supplemented by reference TRBV28 and TRBJ2-5, the full variable domain reads DVKVTQSSRYLVKRTGEKVFLECVQDMDHENMFWYRQDPGLGLRLIYFSYDVKMKEKGDIPEGYSVSREKKERFSLILESASTNQTSMYLCASSSTGQVSETQYFGPGTRLLVL.

The gene calls are TRBV10-3 and TRBJ2-3; TRBD2 aligns across 11 bases. With 7 bases clipped from V and 1 base from J, the junction kept 13 bases outside the gene matches. The V gene's germline CDR1 is ENHRY and CDR2 SYGVKD. The CDR3 has 18 amino acids. In DNA form, the CDR3 reads TGTGCCATCAATGAACCACTAGCGGGAGAGCCACGCACAGATACGCAGTATTTT. Protein product: CAINEPLAGEPRTDTQYF.

In this sample, this clone turned up once. The chain couples TRBV11-2 to TRBJ2-3, with 7 bases fitting TRBD2. Germline V gene lookup returns CDR1 SGHAT and CDR2 FQNNGV. The J segment lost 0 bases and the V segment lost 5 bases, leaving 11 bases of the junction unmatched. CDR3 size: 17 residues. CDR3 sequence reads: CASSPGIGGGSTDTQYF. The CDR3 bases are TGTGCCAGCAGCCCCGGGATTGGCGGGGGAAGCACAGATACGCAGTATTTT.

The chain has TRBV5-6 and TRBJ2-5, with a possible D match to TRBD2 (6 bases). CDR3 length: 18 amino acids. Looked up from germline, CDR1 is SGHDT and CDR2 is YYEEEE. Trimming removed 4 bases at V and 5 bases at J, with 27 bases between. CDR3 in amino acids: CASSLTLGGTRSLETQYF. The CDR3, as DNA: TGTGCCAGCAGCCTAACCCTGGGGGGAACCCGAAGTCTCGAGACCCAGTACTTC.

This chain uses TRBV7-9 with TRBJ1-5; 11 nucleotides align to TRBD1. The V and J ends lost 5 bases and 3 bases, in that order; junction bases with no gene match: 3. Germline V gene lookup returns CDR1 SEHNR and CDR2 FQNEAQ (reference sequence). The CDR3 is made up of 15 amino acids. The CDR3 region is CASSMGQGVNQPQHF. The CDR3 bases are TGTGCCAGCAGCATGGGACAGGGGGTCAATCAGCCCCAGCATTTT.

V is TRBV28 and J is TRBJ2-5; D is undetermined. The end of the DNA is better explained by TRBJ2-7, so the J call may be wrong. CDR1 and CDR2 from the germline V gene are MDHEN and SYDVKM. This CDR3 contains 15 residues. This CDR3 is CASTSPKENSYEQYF. DNA for the CDR3: TGTGCCAGCACCTCCCCTAAAGAGAACTCCTACGAGCAGTACTTC.

The table lists this clone with a few counts. V is TRBV4-3 and J is TRBJ1-5; 8 nucleotides align to TRBD1. The junction had 2 bases not matched to a gene; V was cut back by 4 bases and J by 0 bases. Germline V gene lookup returns CDR1 LGHNA and CDR2 YSLEER. This CDR3 is 15 amino acids long. Here the CDR3 reads CASSLDRDSNQPQHF. The CDR3 DNA sequence: TGCGCCAGCAGCCTGGACAGGGATAGCAATCAGCCCCAGCATTTT.

The gene calls are TRBV7-9 and TRBJ2-7; D call uncertain. Germline V gives CDR1 SEHNR, CDR2 FQNEAQ (reference sequence). The CDR3 is made up of 14 amino acids. The germline V and J ends were trimmed by 1 base and 2 bases, with 9 bases remaining between them. The CDR3 DNA reads as TGTGCCAGCAGCTTAGTGTCTGGGGCCTACGAGCAGTACTTC. Translated, it gives CASSLVSGAYEQYF. Combining the CDR3 with reference TRBV7-9 and TRBJ2-7 gives the whole variable domain DTGVSQNPRHKITKRGQNVTFRCDPISEHNRLYWYRQTLGQGPEFLTYFQNEAQLEKSRLLSDRFSAERPKGSFSTLEIQRTEQGDSAMYLCASSLVSGAYEQYFGPGTRLTVT.

The J gene is TRBJ2-7, the V gene TRBV5-1; 10 nucleotides agree with TRBD2. This CDR3 has 14 residues. J was trimmed by 4 bases and V by 2 bases; bases with no gene match: 3. Germline V gene sequence: CDR1 SGHRS, CDR2 YFSETQ. The CDR3 DNA reads TGCGCCAGCAGCTTCTCTAGCGGGAGTTACGAGCAGTACTTC. Translated, it gives CASSFSSGSYEQYF.

With respect to this clone: Compared with germline, one end of the junction differs, possibly owing to a read error. This chain joins TRBV4-1 and TRBJ2-7; D gene uncertain. This CDR3 comprises 16 residues. The germline CDR1 and CDR2 sequences are MGHRA and YSYEKL. As DNA, the CDR3 is TGCGTCAGCAGCCAATTATCTTCATACGCAACCTACGAGCAGTACTTC. Encoded protein: CVSSQLSSYATYEQYF.

V gene TRBV4-1 combines with J gene TRBJ2-7, with TRBD2 as a possible D gene (5 bases). V was cut by 0 bases and J by 3 bases, with 12 bases left in between. The CDR3 is made up of 15 amino acids. Germline lookup yields CDR1 MGHRA and CDR2 YSYEKL. This chain's CDR3 is CASSQDGGPYYEQYF. Written as DNA, the CDR3 is TGCGCCAGCAGCCAAGATGGAGGCCCCTACTACGAGCAGTACTTC.

This sequence joins TRBV27 and TRBJ2-1; 10 nucleotides line up with TRBD1. This CDR3 is built from 16 residues. V was pared by 0 bases and J by 5 bases, with 4 bases of the junction left unmatched. CDR1 and CDR2 from the germline V gene are MNHEY and SMNVEV (reference sequence). The CDR3 sequence: CASSLSRTGGNNEQFF. The CDR3 nucleotides are TGTGCCAGCAGTTTATCCCGGACAGGGGGAAACAATGAGCAGTTCTTC.

The gene calls are TRBV6-6 and TRBJ2-1; TRBD2 agrees at 7 bases. Germline V gene data show CDR1 as MNHNY and CDR2 as SVGAGI (reference sequence). The V segment lost 4 bases and the J segment 7 bases; nucleotides outside the gene matches: 4. This CDR3 spans 13 amino acids. The CDR3 protein is CASSSLALNEQFF. The CDR3 DNA follows: TGTGCCAGCAGTTCACTAGCGTTGAATGAGCAGTTCTTC.

The chain carries TRBV6-4 and TRBJ2-2; TRBD1 matches 8 bases. Germline V gives CDR1 MRHNA, CDR2 SNTAGT. V lost 6 bases and J lost 3; bases outside the gene matches: 3. This CDR3 region has 14 residues. In DNA form, the CDR3 reads TGTGCCAGCAGGGGGACAGGCGACACCGGGGAGCTGTTTTTT. Residues: CASRGTGDTGELFF.

The CDR3 nucleotides read TGCGCCAGCAGCCAAGATTTTGCCAGCACAGATACGCAGTATTTT. It yields the protein CASSQDFASTDTQYF. The V call is TRBV4-3, the J call TRBJ2-3; D is ambiguous. This CDR3 is 15 amino acids long. V was shortened by 0 bases and J by 0 bases, with 7 bases between the two germline ends. CDR1 and CDR2 (germline): LGHNA, YSLEER.

V is TRBV2 and J is TRBJ2-7; no reliable D call. CDR1 and CDR2 from the germline V gene are SNHLY and FYNNEI. Trimming took off 7 bases at V and 0 bases at J, with 10 bases between the two ends. CDR3 length: 13 amino acids. The DNA for the CDR3 is TGTGCCAGCACCCGCACCCACTCCTACGAGCAGTACTTC. This encodes CASTRTHSYEQYF.

This chain connects TRBV13 to TRBJ1-1; no clear D. CDR3 length: 16 amino acids. The germline V gene encodes CDR1 PRHDT and CDR2 FYEKMQ (reference sequence). Trimming shortened V by 5 bases and J by 3 bases, and 19 bases separated the two germline ends. CDR3 residues: CASSPQPPGADTEAFF. The CDR3 DNA reads as TGTGCCAGCAGCCCCCAACCCCCTGGCGCGGACACTGAAGCTTTCTTT.

J is TRBJ2-7 and V is TRBV15; 9 bases line up with TRBD1. The CDR3 is 15 amino acids. From germline, CDR1 is LNHNV and CDR2 YYDKDF (reference sequence). Trimming cost V 3 bases and J 2 bases; bases outside gene matches: 5. CDR3 bases: TGTGCCACCAGCAGCGCGACAGGGGGGCCCTACGAGCAGTACTTC. Translating it yields CATSSATGGPYEQYF.

This clone was seen just once. Other DNA sequences in this specimen translate into the identical CDR3. The rearrangement joins TRBV4-1 to TRBJ1-2; D ambiguous. Deletions cut 1 base from V and 1 base from J, with 7 bases between. Germline-derived CDR1 and CDR2 are MGHRA and YSYEKL. This CDR3 region has 14 residues. CDR3 sequence: CASSQAGSNYGYTF. CDR3 coding DNA: TGCGCCAGCAGCCAAGCCGGCAGTAACTATGGCTACACCTTC.

The genes are TRBV6-5 and TRBJ2-1; a possible D gene is TRBD2 (7 bases). Trimming removed 0 bases at V and 12 bases at J, with 15 bases between. The germline CDR1 and CDR2 sequences are MNHEY and SVGAGI. The CDR3 has 14 residues. CDR3 in DNA: TGTGCCAGCAGTTACTCGACTACGGGGGGCACGCAGTTCTTC. This encodes CASSYSTTGGTQFF.

The V and J genes are TRBV7-9 and TRBJ2-3, with D tentatively TRBD2 (5 bases). Deletions cut 5 bases from V and 4 bases from J, with 19 bases between. CDR1 and CDR2 (germline): SEHNR, FQNEAQ (reference sequence). The CDR3 is 16 amino acids. CDR3 nucleotides: TGTGCCAGCAGCCCCCGGGAAGGCTTAGAGGCAGATACGCAGTATTTT. It yields the protein CASSPREGLEADTQYF.

The chain is built from TRBV27 and TRBJ2-4; D is ambiguous. Per the germline V gene, CDR1 is MNHEY and CDR2 is SMNVEV (reference sequence). This CDR3 is built from 14 residues. V lost 0 bases to trimming and J lost 8 bases, with 11 bases between them. CDR3 protein: CASSLSSRFDIQYF. CDR3 bases: TGTGCCAGCAGTTTATCGTCCAGGTTTGACATTCAGTACTTC.

The chain is built from TRBV7-6 and TRBJ2-7; D unresolved. CDR3 size: 16 residues. Germline values: CDR1 SGHVS, CDR2 FNYEAQ. V lost 6 bases, J lost 0 bases, and 18 bases lay in between. DNA for the CDR3: TGTGCCAGCAGTTATTTCCCGGCGGAGAGCTCCTACGAGCAGTACTTC. Amino acids: CASSYFPAESSYEQYF.

The rearrangement uses TRBV13 and TRBJ2-1; 9 bases are a match to TRBD1. This CDR3 contains 16 residues. Germline V gene data show CDR1 as PRHDT and CDR2 as FYEKMQ (reference sequence). V lost 7 bases to trimming and J lost 8 bases; unmatched junction nucleotides: 15. The CDR3 loop reads CASTTLRDRANYEQFF. For the CDR3, the DNA is TGTGCCAGCACCACTCTCCGGGACAGGGCCAATTATGAGCAGTTCTTC.

The V and J genes are TRBV29-1 and TRBJ2-1, with 9 bases lining up with TRBD2. This CDR3 is 13 amino acids long. Germline V gene lookup returns CDR1 SQVTM and CDR2 ANQGSEA. V was pared by 8 bases and J by 9 bases, with 11 bases of the junction left unmatched. The CDR3 DNA follows: TGCAGCTGTAAAGGCGGGGGGGCTTTTGAGCAGTTCTTC. Translating it yields CSCKGGGAFEQFF.

The chain is built from TRBV28 and TRBJ2-5; 8 bases fit TRBD2. V shed 3 bases, J shed 1 base, and the junction held 7 bases outside the gene matches. This CDR3 has 16 residues. Germline V gene data show CDR1 as MDHEN and CDR2 as SYDVKM. CDR3 DNA sequence: TGTGCCAGCAGTTTTACTGCTAGCGGGCCCCAAGAGACCCAGTACTTC. This translates into CASSFTASGPQETQYF.

CDR3 in amino acids: CASGMTQGYGYTF. CDR3 nucleotides: TGTGCCAGCGGGATGACTCAGGGCTATGGCTACACCTTC. The V call is TRBV6-6, the J call TRBJ1-2; a possible D gene is TRBD1 (5 bases). The CDR3 totals 13 residues. V was trimmed by 8 bases and J by 4 bases, leaving 14 bases between them. Germline CDR1 reads MNHNY; CDR2 reads SVGAGI (reference sequence).